The 21 T cell receptor beta chains listed next were all sequenced from one sample in a study of blood T cell repertoires in COVID-19. Some clones are missing from TCRdb's copy, which holds only in-frame ones; the method was immunoSEQ multiplex PCR. The repertoire consists of some 88,000 clones, with roughly 80% occurring once and the leading ten covering roughly 22%. The material sequenced was peripheral blood. These receptors all stem from a human donor in a cohort sampled during active COVID-19.

The rearrangement uses TRBV23-1 and TRBJ2-2; TRBD2 matches at 7 bases. TRBV23-1 is known as an ORF, though its function is uncertain. This CDR3 spans 18 amino acids. J gave up 0 bases and V 0 bases, and 7 bases lay outside the gene matches. Written as DNA, the CDR3 is TGCGCCAGCAGTCAATCGTCCCCCGCGGGGGCGAACACCGGGGAGCTGTTTTTT. Translated: CASSQSSPAGANTGELFF.

The chain is built from TRBV6-5 and TRBJ2-7; 12 nucleotides agree with TRBD2. This CDR3 has 15 residues. CDR1 and CDR2 (germline): MNHEY, SVGAGI. V was pared by 5 bases and J by 6 bases, with 8 bases of the junction left unmatched. The CDR3 loop is CASSQTSGRRVEQYF. Here the CDR3 DNA reads TGTGCCAGCAGTCAAACTAGCGGGAGGCGGGTCGAGCAGTACTTC.

V gene TRBV7-9 combines with J gene TRBJ1-2, with D unclear. CDR3 length: 12 amino acids. V lost 3 bases, J lost 3 bases, and 5 bases lay in between. Germline assignment: CDR1 SEHNR and CDR2 FQNEAQ (reference sequence). CDR3 bases: TGTGCCAGCAGCTTCGGAGACTATGGCTACACCTTC. Protein sequence: CASSFGDYGYTF. Drawing the rest from reference TRBV7-9 and TRBJ1-2, the complete variable domain is DTGVSQNPRHKITKRGQNVTFRCDPISEHNRLYWYRQTLGQGPEFLTYFQNEAQLEKSRLLSDRFSAERPKGSFSTLEIQRTEQGDSAMYLCASSFGDYGYTFGSGTRLTVV.

The chain carries TRBV7-2 and TRBJ1-1; 7 nucleotides line up with TRBD1. The J segment lost 3 bases and the V segment lost 2 bases, leaving 3 bases of the junction unmatched. Germline-derived CDR1 and CDR2 are SGHTA and FQGNSA. CDR3 length: 14 amino acids. CDR3 bases: TGTGCCAGCAGCTTACAGGGGGATTACACTGAAGCTTTCTTT. Encoded protein: CASSLQGDYTEAFF.

The chain joins TRBV19 to TRBJ2-7; 13 bases agree with TRBD2. The J segment lost 0 bases and the V segment lost 4 bases, leaving 0 bases of the junction unmatched. This CDR3 is built from 15 residues. Germline CDR1 LNHDA, CDR2 SQIVND (reference sequence). CDR3 in amino acids: CASSRLAGGSYEQYF. For the CDR3, the DNA is TGTGCCAGTAGTAGACTAGCGGGAGGCTCCTACGAGCAGTACTTC.

This clone occurred a few times. This chain joins TRBV5-1 and TRBJ2-7; D possibly corresponds to TRBD1 (5 bases). V was clipped by 0 bases and J by 7 bases, with 11 bases between them. This CDR3 comprises 13 residues. CDR1 and CDR2 from the germline V gene are SGHRS and YFSETQ. The CDR3 DNA follows: TGCGCCAGCAGCTTGGCGACAGACGGAGAGCAGTACTTC. Protein sequence: CASSLATDGEQYF.

This clone showed up just a few times. CDR3 in amino acids: CASSTTGQAYEAFF. CDR3 bases: TGTGCCAGTAGTACAACAGGACAGGCCTATGAAGCTTTCTTT. The chain joins TRBV19 to TRBJ1-1; 7 positions match TRBD1. There are 14 residues in the CDR3. The V gene end was trimmed by 4 bases and the J gene end by 7 bases; junction bases not matched to a gene: 9. Germline V CDR1 and CDR2: LNHDA, SQIVND (reference sequence).

This clone turned up a few times. As DNA, the CDR3 is TGTGCCAGCAGCACCTCAGGGGTTTCGAACACCGGGGAGCTGTTTTTT. Amino acids: CASSTSGVSNTGELFF. This chain connects TRBV7-9 to TRBJ2-2, with D perhaps matching TRBD1 (6 bases). Per the germline V gene, CDR1 is SEHNR and CDR2 is FQNEAQ (reference sequence). Trimming removed 5 bases from V and 0 bases from J, with 13 bases in between. This CDR3 contains 16 residues.

V is TRBV2 and J is TRBJ2-7; D may be TRBD2 (5 bases). CDR1 and CDR2 from the germline V gene are SNHLY and FYNNEI. Trimming left V 3 bases short and J 7 bases short, with 10 bases between. This CDR3 is 12 amino acids long. CDR3 DNA: TGTGCCAGCAGTGACTACAGAGGGGAGCAGTACTTC. It encodes CASSDYRGEQYF.

CDR3 DNA sequence: TGTGCCAGCAGCCAAGCGCGCCCCCAGGGGGGCGAAAAACTGTTTTTT. This gives the protein CASSQARPQGGEKLFF. This sequence joins TRBV4-2 and TRBJ1-4; the match to TRBD1 covers 7 bases. This CDR3 spans 16 amino acids. Germline V gives CDR1 LGHNA, CDR2 YNFKEQ. V lost 1 base, J lost 8 bases, and 10 bases stayed unmatched.

The gene calls are TRBV10-3 and TRBJ2-3, with 9 positions matching TRBD1. The CDR3 contains 13 residues. Germline V gene lookup returns CDR1 ENHRY and CDR2 SYGVKD. V trimming: 3 bases; J trimming: 9 bases; junction bases outside the gene matches: 4. The CDR3 loop is CAISDGDRATQYF. The CDR3 DNA sequence: TGTGCCATCAGTGACGGGGACAGGGCCACGCAGTATTTT.

This clone has just a few counts. The genes are TRBV7-8 and TRBJ2-7; TRBD2 matches at 12 bases. J lost 3 bases, V lost 5 bases, and 5 bases had no gene match. CDR1 is SGHVS and CDR2 is FQNEAQ in the germline V gene. There are 15 residues in the CDR3. CDR3 sequence: CASSPLTSGSYEQYF. In DNA form, the CDR3 reads TGTGCCAGCAGCCCGCTGACTAGCGGGAGCTACGAGCAGTACTTC.

The chain links TRBV5-4 to TRBJ2-7; perhaps TRBD1 as D (6 bases). The CDR3 spans 14 residues. Looked up from germline, CDR1 is SGHNT and CDR2 is YYREEE (reference sequence). V lost 0 bases and J lost 6, with 13 bases in between. CDR3 amino acids: CASSLESGAFEQYF. Here the CDR3 DNA reads TGTGCCAGCAGCTTGGAGTCAGGGGCGTTCGAGCAGTACTTC.

The chain is built from TRBV27 and TRBJ1-5; a possible D gene is TRBD1 (5 bases). The CDR3 runs 16 residues. Germline CDR1 and CDR2: MNHEY and SMNVEV (reference sequence). V dropped 0 bases and J dropped 3 bases, with 12 bases sitting between them. CDR3 sequence reads: CASSLSRGELNQPQHF. The CDR3 DNA is TGTGCCAGCAGTTTATCGCGGGGGGAACTCAATCAGCCCCAGCATTTT.

This chain joins TRBV6-1 and TRBJ2-7, with TRBD1 as a possible D gene (5 bases). The germline V gene has CDR1 MNHNS and CDR2 SASEGT. The CDR3 is made up of 13 amino acids. V was pared by 3 bases and J by 4 bases, with 10 bases between. For the CDR3, the DNA is TGTGCCAGCAGTGACAGGGTTAGGTACGAGCAGTACTTC. It codes for CASSDRVRYEQYF.

The V call is TRBV5-6, the J call TRBJ2-7; a possible D gene is TRBD2 (6 bases). V lost 2 bases and J 6 bases, leaving 12 bases between the germline ends. This CDR3 has 13 residues. Germline CDR1 is SGHDT and CDR2 is YYEEEE. CDR3 coding DNA: TGTGCCAGCAGCTTCCCGGGAGTGGGCGAGCAGTACTTC. This sequence encodes CASSFPGVGEQYF.

This rearrangement joins TRBV6-5 to TRBJ2-3; TRBD1 might be the D (5 bases). Trimming pared 0 bases from V and 1 base from J, leaving 11 bases between. Germline-derived CDR1 and CDR2 are MNHEY and SVGAGI. The CDR3 is 16 residues long. This CDR3 reads CASSYSPGSGTDTQYF. DNA of the CDR3: TGTGCCAGCAGTTACTCGCCAGGGTCGGGCACAGATACGCAGTATTTT.

This clone was observed once. This sequence joins TRBV6-6 and TRBJ2-1, with TRBD2 identical over 11 bases. Germline V gives CDR1 MNHNY, CDR2 SVGAGI (reference sequence). The CDR3 loop spans 16 amino acids. With V trimmed by 2 bases and J by 6 bases, 6 bases remained unmatched. CDR3 nucleotides: TGTGCCAGCAGTTACCAGTCGGGGACTAGCGGCAATGAGCAGTTCTTC. Amino acid sequence: CASSYQSGTSGNEQFF.

The J gene is TRBJ1-4, the V gene TRBV18; tentative D call: TRBD1 (5 bases). Trimming took 5 bases from V and 8 from J, leaving 15 bases between them. The CDR3 covers 14 residues. In germline, CDR1 is KGHSH, CDR2 LQKENI. CDR3 DNA: TGTGCCAGCTCATCCGGGACGGAGGGGGAAAAACTGTTTTTT. Protein sequence: CASSSGTEGEKLFF. Combining the CDR3 with reference TRBV18 and TRBJ1-4 gives the whole variable domain NAGVMQNPRHLVRRRGQEARLRCSPMKGHSHVYWYRQLPEEGLKFMVYLQKENIIDESGMPKERFSAEFPKEGPSILRIQQVVRGDSAAYFCASSSGTEGEKLFFGSGTQLSVL.

The CDR3 DNA reads TGTGCCAGCAGTTTGCCCGACACATCGGCCCCCCGACAAAACATTCAGTACTTC. This codes for CASSLPDTSAPRQNIQYF. The genes are TRBV6-2 or TRBV6-3 and TRBJ2-4; unclear D gene. Trimming stripped 4 bases from V and 5 bases from J, with 24 bases between. Germline V CDR1 and CDR2: MNHEY, SVGEGT. CDR3 size: 18 residues.

This clone has more than one count but fewer than ten. Other nucleotide sequences from this sample produce the same CDR3. The genes are TRBV7-8 and TRBJ2-6; D possibly corresponds to TRBD1 (7 bases). Germline assignment: CDR1 SGHVS and CDR2 FQNEAQ. Between the trimmed V and J ends, which lost 5 bases and 4 bases, there was a span of 12 bases. CDR3 length: 15 residues. CDR3 sequence: CASSPGGFGANVLTF. CDR3 sequence (DNA): TGTGCCAGCAGCCCAGGGGGGTTCGGGGCCAACGTCCTGACTTTC.